Listed here are 19 T cell receptor beta chains from one sample, sequenced in a study of metastatic and nonmetastatic thyroid tumors. Through MiXCR, TCRdb re-clonotyped the PCR reads. The sample carries over 40,000 clones, about 22% recorded once. The entire patient cohort was treatment-naive prior to thyroid surgery. The sample comprised blood. These receptor sequences come from a male donor with papillary thyroid cancer or a benign thyroid nodule (not recorded which). Some clones in this sample may be carry-over from other donors' samples.

This clone was observed many times. This chain joins TRBV18 and TRBJ1-5, with D unresolved. The CDR3 is made up of 16 amino acids. V lost 0 bases and J 1 base, leaving 10 bases between the germline ends. The germline CDR1 and CDR2 sequences are KGHSH and LQKENI. The CDR3 region has the DNA TGTGCCAGCTCACCACCCGGTCAGAGAAGCAATCAGCCCCAGCATTTT. Protein: CASSPPGQRSNQPQHF.

Points on this clone: At one end the junction does not follow the germline gene, possibly because of a read error. This chain joins TRBV5-1 and TRBJ2-7; 7 bases map to TRBD2. The germline V gene has CDR1 SGHRS and CDR2 YFSETQ. The CDR3 is 19 residues long. CDR3: CASIFMAINVGDYSFEQYF. For the CDR3, the DNA is TGCGCCAGCATCTTCATGGCAATTAATGTTGGGGACTATTCCTTCGAGCAGTACTTC.

This clone was detected a few times. The V call is TRBV20-1, the J call TRBJ2-5, with D perhaps TRBD1 (5 bases). This CDR3 is built from 12 residues. Germline V lookup: CDR1 DFQATT, CDR2 SNEGSKA (reference sequence). The V gene lost 2 bases and the J gene lost 3 bases, with 7 bases spanning the gap. The CDR3 loop reads CSARQGEETQYF. In nucleotides, the CDR3 is TGCAGTGCTAGACAGGGTGAAGAGACCCAGTACTTC.

This clone was found many times. The J gene is TRBJ1-2, the V gene TRBV5-6; D might be TRBD1 (5 bases). Germline CDR1 is SGHDT and CDR2 is YYEEEE. Trimming shortened V by 3 bases and J by 3 bases, and 21 bases separated the two germline ends. This CDR3 is 17 amino acids long. The CDR3 DNA reads as TGTGCCAGCAGCTCCCAGAGGCTACGGGGCCCAGACTATGGCTACACCTTC. Protein product: CASSSQRLRGPDYGYTF. The full variable domain, in which reference TRBV5-6 and TRBJ1-2 provide the parts outside the CDR3, is DAGVTQSPTHLIKTRGQQVTLRCSPKSGHDTVSWYQQALGQGPQFIFQYYEEEERQRGNFPDRFSGHQFPNYSSELNVNALLLGDSALYLCASSSQRLRGPDYGYTFGSGTRLTVV.

The genes are TRBV25-1 and TRBJ1-2; 8 bases are a match to TRBD1. The germline V gene encodes CDR1 MGHDK and CDR2 SYGVNS. CDR3 size: 13 residues. The V gene end was trimmed by 5 bases and the J gene end by 6 bases; junction bases not matched to a gene: 5. Here the CDR3 reads CASSPTGGHGYTF. As DNA, the CDR3 is TGTGCCAGCAGTCCAACAGGGGGTCATGGCTACACCTTC.

At least ten counts were recorded for this clone. The rearrangement links TRBV6-1 to TRBJ2-2, with D hard to call. The CDR3 runs to 17 residues. V lost 5 bases to trimming and J lost 5 bases, with 21 bases between them. Germline assignment: CDR1 MNHNS and CDR2 SASEGT. CDR3 DNA: TGTGCCAGCAGTCCGACCGAATATTATCGGGTTACCGGGGAGCTGTTTTTT. As protein: CASSPTEYYRVTGELFF.

This clone was detected many times. The V and J genes are TRBV7-8 and TRBJ2-2; TRBD2 aligns across 9 bases. The CDR3 is made up of 16 amino acids. J gave up 2 bases and V 6 bases, and 7 bases lay outside the gene matches. Per germline, CDR1 SGHVS and CDR2 FQNEAQ. The chain's CDR3 is CASRNVAGVNTGELFF. The CDR3 region has the DNA TGTGCCAGCAGGAATGTAGCGGGAGTCAACACCGGGGAGCTGTTTTTT.

The table lists this clone with many counts. The V and J genes are TRBV10-3 and TRBJ1-2; D is perhaps TRBD1 (5 bases). Germline CDR1 ENHRY, CDR2 SYGVKD. The germline V and J ends were trimmed by 2 bases and 4 bases, with 11 bases remaining between them. The length of the CDR3 is 14 residues. The CDR3 region has the DNA TGTGCCATCAGTGAGGACCCAGGGACCTATGGCTACACCTTC. Amino acids: CAISEDPGTYGYTF.

This clone turned up a few times. The chain carries TRBV6-5 and TRBJ2-1, with D perhaps TRBD2 (6 bases). V gave up 2 bases and J gave up 5 bases, with 16 bases separating them. The germline V gene encodes CDR1 MNHEY and CDR2 SVGAGI. The CDR3 length is 16 residues. The CDR3 bases are TGTGCCAGCAGTTACCCGCGGGAAGGAAGAAACAATGAGCAGTTCTTC. Amino acid sequence: CASSYPREGRNNEQFF.

This chain joins TRBV2 and TRBJ2-3; TRBD2 matches at 11 bases. V was clipped by 4 bases and J by 3 bases; unmatched bases: 3. Germline V gene data show CDR1 as SNHLY and CDR2 as FYNNEI. The CDR3 sequence is 15 residues long. CDR3 coding DNA: TGTGCCAGCAGTGGGGCTAGCGGGGGGACAGATACGCAGTATTTT. It codes for CASSGASGGTDTQYF.

V is TRBV20-1 and J is TRBJ2-3; D perhaps matches TRBD2 (5 bases). The CDR3 totals 17 residues. Germline loops: CDR1 DFQATT, CDR2 SNEGSKA (reference sequence). V was pared by 6 bases and J by 2 bases, with 24 bases between. DNA for the CDR3: TGCAGTGCCCTCAACCCCTCGAGAGGGCCCAACACAGATACGCAGTATTTT. It encodes CSALNPSRGPNTDTQYF.

The chain employs TRBV30 and TRBJ2-7; D is perhaps TRBD1 (6 bases). The CDR3 runs to 12 residues. CDR1 is GTSNPN, CDR2 SVGIG, per germline (reference sequence). Deletions cut 5 bases from V and 3 bases from J, with 11 bases between. CDR3 sequence reads: CAWDQGNYEQYF. CDR3 in DNA: TGTGCCTGGGACCAGGGGAACTACGAGCAGTACTTC.

This clone showed up just a few times. The gene calls are TRBV7-8 and TRBJ2-7, with D perhaps matching TRBD1 or TRBD2 (5 bases each). Trimming cost V 1 base and J 3 bases, with 13 bases left between them. CDR1 is SGHVS, CDR2 FQNEAQ, per germline. The CDR3 has 15 residues. DNA of the CDR3: TGTGCCAGCAGCTTAGTTCAGGGAGAGCTCTACGAGCAGTACTTC. Its translation: CASSLVQGELYEQYF.

This clone has a count of ten or more. The V call is TRBV2, the J call TRBJ1-5; 9 bases align to TRBD1. V lost 5 bases, J lost 3 bases, and 5 bases stayed unmatched. This CDR3 spans 15 amino acids. The germline V gene encodes CDR1 SNHLY and CDR2 FYNNEI. CDR3 DNA: TGTGCCAGCAGTCTGACAGGGGGGACCAATCAGCCCCAGCATTTT. It yields the protein CASSLTGGTNQPQHF.

The chain recombines TRBV30 with TRBJ1-1, with 8 bases aligning to TRBD1. The CDR3 is 14 amino acids. CDR1 is GTSNPN, CDR2 SVGIG, per germline (reference sequence). The ends lost 2 bases at V and 10 bases at J; junction bases unmatched: 12. The CDR3 loop reads CAWSRGQGEMVAFF. In DNA, the CDR3 is TGTGCCTGGAGTCGAGGACAGGGCGAGATGGTAGCTTTCTTT.

The chain couples TRBV20-1 to TRBJ1-1; no reliable D call. V dropped 0 bases and J dropped 7 bases, with 15 bases sitting between them. This CDR3 is 14 amino acids long. Germline CDR1 is DFQATT and CDR2 is SNEGSKA (reference sequence). CDR3 coding DNA: TGCAGTGCTAGAGACCCCGGGAGGGTGGGTGAAGCTTTCTTT. Translating gives CSARDPGRVGEAFF.

This clone has at least ten counts. This chain uses TRBV10-1 with TRBJ1-6; D is unresolved. V was cut by 3 bases and J by 0 bases, with 3 bases left in between. This CDR3 comprises 14 residues. Germline assignment: CDR1 WNHNN and CDR2 SYGVQD (reference sequence). The CDR3 nucleotides read TGCGCCAGCAGTGACAGCTCCTATAATTCACCCCTCCACTTT. It specifies CASSDSSYNSPLHF.

This clone was observed at least ten times. The rearrangement uses TRBV4-1 and TRBJ2-7; TRBD2 matches 9 bases. Germline V gives CDR1 MGHRA, CDR2 YSYEKL. The CDR3 is 17 residues long. The J segment lost 2 bases and the V segment lost 0 bases, leaving 8 bases of the junction unmatched. The CDR3 DNA is TGCGCCAGCAGCCAAGACCAAGGCAGCGGGAGGACCTACGAGCAGTACTTC. This encodes CASSQDQGSGRTYEQYF.

On this clone: A junction boundary mismatches the germline segment, possibly from a read error. V usage is TRBV28 and J usage is TRBJ1-2, with D tentatively TRBD1 (5 bases). Germline CDR1 MDHEN, CDR2 SYDVKM. This CDR3 region has 17 residues. DNA for the CDR3: TGTGCCAGCAGTTTAACACAGGAGGGTACCCGGAGTTATGTCTACACCTTC. Translating it yields CASSLTQEGTRSYVYTF.